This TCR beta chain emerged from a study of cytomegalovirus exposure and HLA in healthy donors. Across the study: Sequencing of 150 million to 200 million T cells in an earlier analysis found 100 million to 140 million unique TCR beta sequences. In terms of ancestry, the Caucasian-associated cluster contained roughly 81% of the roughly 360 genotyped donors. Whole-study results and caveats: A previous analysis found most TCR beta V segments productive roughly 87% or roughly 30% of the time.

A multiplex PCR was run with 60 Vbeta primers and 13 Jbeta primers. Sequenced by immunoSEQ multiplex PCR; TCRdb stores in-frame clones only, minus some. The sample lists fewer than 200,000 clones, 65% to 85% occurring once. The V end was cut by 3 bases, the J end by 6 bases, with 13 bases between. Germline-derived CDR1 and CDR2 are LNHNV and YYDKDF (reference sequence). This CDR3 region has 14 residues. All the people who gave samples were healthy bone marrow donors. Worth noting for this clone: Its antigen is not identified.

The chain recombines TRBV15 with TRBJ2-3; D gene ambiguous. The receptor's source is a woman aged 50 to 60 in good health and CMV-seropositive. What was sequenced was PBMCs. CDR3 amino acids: CATSSVREADTQYF. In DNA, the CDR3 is TGTGCCACCAGCAGTGTCAGAGAGGCGGATACGCAGTATTTT.